Following are 25 T cell receptor beta chains from one sample sequenced in a study of CD8 T cells in ankylosing spondylitis. Their cognate antigens are unknown. Broader study findings: Ankylosing spondylitis blood appeared to carry a characteristic TCR beta motif of roughly eight highly homologous variants.

TCRdb reanalysed the 5' RACE reads using MiXCR and keeps one entry per CDR3 protein. The table shows approximately 500,000 distinct CDR3 sequences, with roughly 13% occurring only once. The sample consisted of blood, either unsorted or a sorted T cell fraction (not recorded which). The receptors were gathered from a male donor with ankylosing spondylitis.

This clonotype has just a few counts. V is TRBV11-1 and J is TRBJ2-1, with D possibly matching TRBD1 (5 bases). V lost 1 base to trimming and J lost 5 bases, with 21 bases between them. This CDR3 is built from 18 residues. Germline V gives CDR1 SGHAT, CDR2 FQDESV (reference sequence). The CDR3 bases are TGTGCCAGCAGCTTAGTTGGGTGGGGCACAGATGGAGACAATGAGCAGTTCTTC. It translates to CASSLVGWGTDGDNEQFF.

The chain uses TRBV9 and TRBJ2-1; the D call may be TRBD1 or TRBD2 (6 bases each). Germline assignment: CDR1 SGDLS and CDR2 YYNGEE. This CDR3 comprises 18 residues. V was trimmed by 0 bases and J by 0 bases, leaving 16 bases between them. CDR3 DNA: TGTGCCAGCAGCGTAGCTCGAGGCAGGGGAGGCTCCTACAATGAGCAGTTCTTC. Its translation: CASSVARGRGGSYNEQFF.

The chain uses TRBV20-1 and TRBJ2-5; no reliable D call. V shed 5 bases and J shed 2 bases, with 9 bases lying between them. CDR3 length: 12 residues. The germline gives CDR1 DFQATT, CDR2 SNEGSKA (reference sequence). CDR3 sequence: CSALELQETQYF. The CDR3 DNA follows: TGCAGTGCTCTTGAACTACAAGAGACCCAGTACTTC.

The sample holds many counts of this clonotype. The rearrangement uses TRBV29-1 and TRBJ1-5; 8 nucleotides line up with TRBD1. Germline-derived CDR1 and CDR2 are SQVTM and ANQGSEA. With 4 bases clipped from V and 4 bases from J, the junction kept 6 bases outside the gene matches. This CDR3 is built from 14 residues. The CDR3 loop reads CSVGTGTVNQPQHF. The DNA for the CDR3 is TGCAGCGTTGGGACAGGGACGGTAAATCAGCCCCAGCATTTT.

The CDR3 sequence is CASRRQASYNEQFF. The DNA of the CDR3 is TGTGCCAGCAGACGACAGGCGTCCTACAATGAGCAGTTCTTC. The chain recombines TRBV6-1 with TRBJ2-1; weak D call: TRBD1 (6 bases). The CDR3 loop spans 14 amino acids. CDR1 and CDR2 from the germline V gene are MNHNS and SASEGT. Trimming took 6 bases from V and 1 from J, leaving 10 bases between them.

This clonotype appeared many times. The chain joins TRBV7-2 to TRBJ2-7; the D gene is possibly TRBD1 (6 bases). This CDR3 has 15 amino acids. V lost 1 base and J lost 5, with 15 bases in between. Germline CDR1 is SGHTA and CDR2 is FQGNSA. CDR3 nucleotides: TGTGCCAGCAGCTTAGGTATATTACAGGGTCACGAGCAGTACTTC. Its translation: CASSLGILQGHEQYF.

The CDR3 here is CASSPSGGDSPLHF. For the CDR3, the DNA is TGTGCCAGCAGTCCTTCGGGGGGTGATTCACCCCTCCACTTT. The genes are TRBV12-3 or TRBV12-4 and TRBJ1-6; D possibly corresponds to TRBD1 (5 bases). Between the trimmed V and J ends, which lost 5 bases and 8 bases, there was a span of 13 bases. The CDR3 contains 14 residues.

This clonotype has only a few counts. The J gene is TRBJ2-5, the V gene TRBV24-1, with TRBD2 matching over 11 bases. V shed 5 bases, J shed 3 bases, and the junction held 4 bases outside the gene matches. Germline V CDR1 and CDR2: KGHDR, SFDVKD. The CDR3 totals 15 residues. The CDR3 DNA reads TGTGCCACCAGTGTTCTAGCGGGAGGAAAAGAGACCCAGTACTTC. Its translation: CATSVLAGGKETQYF.

The V gene is TRBV2, the J gene TRBJ2-2; D uncertain. The V gene's germline CDR1 is SNHLY and CDR2 FYNNEI. V was cut by 2 bases and J by 4 bases, with 11 bases left in between. This CDR3 region has 15 residues. The CDR3 spells CASSELPPGTGELFF. The CDR3 DNA follows: TGTGCCAGCAGTGAATTGCCTCCGGGCACCGGGGAGCTGTTTTTT.

In this sample, this clonotype turned up many times. V is TRBV5-1 and J is TRBJ2-7; D is possibly TRBD1 (6 bases). Germline V gene lookup returns CDR1 SGHRS and CDR2 YFSETQ. The CDR3 sequence is 13 residues long. The V end lost 7 bases, the J end lost 5 bases, and 16 bases lay between the germline ends. DNA of the CDR3: TGCGCCAGCGGACGCACAGGGATTGACGAGCAGTACTTC. This codes for CASGRTGIDEQYF.

V is TRBV9 and J is TRBJ2-1, with 7 bases fitting TRBD2. The V and J ends lost 3 bases and 2 bases, in that order; junction bases with no gene match: 8. The CDR3 contains 16 residues. Germline-derived CDR1 and CDR2 are SGDLS and YYNGEE. The CDR3 sequence: CASSERGRAPYNEQFF. CDR3 bases: TGTGCCAGCAGCGAACGGGGGAGGGCCCCCTACAATGAGCAGTTCTTC. The full variable domain, completed using reference TRBV9 and TRBJ2-1, is DSGVTQTPKHLITATGQRVTLRCSPRSGDLSVYWYQQSLDQGLQFLIQYYNGEERAKGNILERFSAQQFPDLHSELNLSSLELGDSALYFCASSERGRAPYNEQFFGPGTRLTVL.

Regarding this clonotype: Its ends do not fully match the called genes, so a read error is possible. The V call is TRBV7-9, the J call TRBJ1-3; D is ambiguous. This CDR3 is built from 13 residues. Per germline, CDR1 SEHNR and CDR2 FQNEAQ (reference sequence). The DNA of the CDR3 is TGTGTCAGCAGCTTAGCCGGGGGAAACACCATATATTTT. Residues: CVSSLAGGNTIYF.

This clonotype came up a few times. CDR3 DNA: TGTGCCAGCAGCCAGCGGACAGGGGTGTACAATGAGCAGTTCTTC. Translation: CASSQRTGVYNEQFF. The chain combines TRBV11-3 with TRBJ2-1; TRBD1 matches 9 bases. The junction had 6 bases not matched to a gene; V was cut back by 5 bases and J by 4 bases. The CDR3 is made up of 15 amino acids. The germline V gene encodes CDR1 SGHNT and CDR2 YENEEA. Variable domain in full (rest from reference TRBV11-3 and TRBJ2-1): EAGVVQSPRYKIIEKKQPVAFWCNPISGHNTLYWYLQNLGQGPELLIRYENEEAVDDSQLPKDRFSAERLKGVDSTLKIQPAELGDSAVYLCASSQRTGVYNEQFFGPGTRLTVL.

This clonotype was picked up many times. The chain joins TRBV4-1 to TRBJ1-6; D call uncertain. The CDR3 totals 16 residues. Deletions cut 1 base from V and 0 bases from J, with 7 bases between. CDR1 MGHRA and CDR2 YSYEKL come from the germline V gene. CDR3 sequence: CASSQVMSSYNSPLHF. Written as DNA, the CDR3 is TGCGCCAGCAGCCAAGTTATGAGCTCCTATAATTCACCCCTCCACTTT.

This clonotype was seen a handful of times. V gene TRBV5-6 combines with J gene TRBJ2-3; D perhaps matches TRBD1 (5 bases). Between the trimmed V and J ends, which lost 4 bases and 4 bases, there was a span of 22 bases. This CDR3 has 17 amino acids. The germline CDR1 and CDR2 sequences are SGHDT and YYEEEE. Written as DNA, the CDR3 is TGTGCCAGCAGCCGATTATCTCCAGGGAAAGGTGCAGATACGCAGTATTTT. Amino acid sequence: CASSRLSPGKGADTQYF.

There are many counts of this clonotype. The gene calls are TRBV7-9 and TRBJ1-1; the D gene is possibly TRBD1 (6 bases). CDR1 is SEHNR, CDR2 FQNEAQ, per germline (reference sequence). CDR3 length equals 13 residues. The germline V and J ends were trimmed by 4 bases and 10 bases, with 16 bases remaining between them. The CDR3 DNA is TGTGCCAGCAGCTCCGGACAGTTCGAGGCAGCTTTCTTT. This translates into CASSSGQFEAAFF.

This chain links TRBV2 with TRBJ1-1; perhaps TRBD1 as D (5 bases). Germline CDR1 SNHLY, CDR2 FYNNEI. Trimming shortened V by 5 bases and J by 8 bases, and 18 bases separated the two germline ends. There are 14 residues in the CDR3. CDR3 sequence: CASSRVQGSKEAFF. CDR3 nucleotide sequence: TGTGCCAGCAGTCGGGTGCAGGGCTCTAAAGAAGCTTTCTTT.

This clonotype was observed a few times. The V call is TRBV3-1, the J call TRBJ2-5; 7 bases agree with TRBD2. The CDR3 runs to 13 residues. V lost 4 bases and J lost 5; bases outside the gene matches: 4. Germline V gene data show CDR1 as LGHDT and CDR2 as YNNKEL (reference sequence). CDR3 coding DNA: TGTGCCAGCAGCCCCGGGGGGACGGAGACCCAGTACTTC. Its translation: CASSPGGTETQYF.

The gene calls are TRBV7-9 and TRBJ2-2, with D perhaps TRBD1 or TRBD2 (5 bases each). The V end was cut by 8 bases, the J end by 3 bases, with 10 bases between. CDR3 length: 13 residues. Per germline, CDR1 SEHNR and CDR2 FQNEAQ (reference sequence). Here the CDR3 reads CASQRGDTGELFF. For the CDR3, the DNA is TGTGCCAGCCAAAGAGGGGACACCGGGGAGCTGTTTTTT.

This clonotype was counted many times. The chain is built from TRBV6-1 and TRBJ2-2; D uncertain. V was cut by 6 bases and J by 6 bases, with 14 bases left in between. This CDR3 spans 14 amino acids. Germline CDR1 MNHNS, CDR2 SASEGT. The CDR3 protein is CASRPEQLAGELFF. The CDR3 nucleotides read TGTGCCAGCAGACCCGAACAGCTAGCCGGGGAGCTGTTTTTT.

This sequence joins TRBV5-6 and TRBJ2-7; 7 nucleotides align to TRBD1. V shed 4 bases, J shed 2 bases, and the junction held 9 bases outside the gene matches. The CDR3 has 15 residues. Germline V gene sequence: CDR1 SGHDT, CDR2 YYEEEE. The CDR3 DNA reads TGTGCCAGCAGCCCTGACAGGGAGAGTACCTACGAGCAGTACGTC. Its protein is CASSPDRESTYEQYV.

This clonotype was detected a few times. The CDR3 region is CASSLESVAEAFF. The DNA for the CDR3 is TGTGCCAGCAGCTTAGAAAGCGTGGCTGAAGCTTTCTTT. This chain links TRBV11-2 with TRBJ1-1, with no clear D. V was cut by 0 bases and J by 6 bases, with 8 bases left in between. Germline lookup yields CDR1 SGHAT and CDR2 FQNNGV. The CDR3 contains 13 residues.

This clonotype was picked up a small number of times. V is TRBV20-1 and J is TRBJ1-2; 7 bases map to TRBD1. Trimming cost V 8 bases and J 4 bases; bases outside gene matches: 13. Germline V lookup: CDR1 DFQATT, CDR2 SNEGSKA (reference sequence). This CDR3 is 14 amino acids long. CDR3 residues: CSCVTPGQIYGYTF. DNA for the CDR3: TGCAGTTGTGTTACACCGGGACAGATCTATGGCTACACCTTC.

This clonotype was recorded a few times. The chain combines TRBV4-2 with TRBJ2-2, with 7 bases lining up with TRBD2. Germline trimming cut 5 bases from V and 10 bases from J; bases unmatched to any gene: 16. The CDR3 loop spans 16 amino acids. CDR1 and CDR2 from the germline V gene are LGHNA and YNFKEQ. CDR3 nucleotides: TGTGCCAGCAGCGAGGAAAGGGGAGGGCGGAAGGAGGAGCTGTTTTTT. It is translated as CASSEERGGRKEELFF.

This clonotype was seen ten or more times. V is TRBV12-3 or TRBV12-4 and J is TRBJ2-1; 7 bases map to TRBD2. V shed 6 bases and J 3 bases; nucleotides not matched to a gene: 5. This CDR3 spans 14 amino acids. DNA for the CDR3: TGTGCCAGCAGCGGACTAGTCAGCTACAATGAGCAGTTCTTC. Its protein product is CASSGLVSYNEQFF.